This T cell receptor beta chain originates from a study of T cell repertoires in cytomegalovirus infection (dated by TCRdb to between 2017 and 2020). Looking at the study overall: Peptide stimulations targeted recently identified HLA-C-restricted CMV epitopes, whose presentation resists viral immunomodulation, together with well-studied HLA-B-restricted epitopes. The HLA type of each donor mattered for the analysis, because public TCR beta signatures pointed to carriage of CMV infection along with the matching HLA type. The research as a whole found: The ex vivo response was dominated by HLA-C-restricted CMV-specific TCR beta clonotypes, and the single most frequent clonotype in two of eight donors was supplied by these HLA-C-restricted clonotypes. Cumulative frequency of public TCR beta family members discriminated carriers of CMV infection plus the relevant HLA type in this cohort and an independent 352-donor cohort.

This clonotype was seen many times. Its binding antigen is unknown. Base qualities are missing; no much larger clone stands one base away. The reads were generated on an Illumina HiSeq 1500. Starting from the raw public reads, TCRdb applied fastp trimming at Q25, assembled clones with MiXCR and retained in-frame beta chains. Entries are consolidated by CDR3 protein sequence, retaining the most common genes and DNA. Here the sample has about 330,000 distinct CDR3 sequences; roughly 34% occur a single time. 13% of the sample belongs to the ten largest clones. The treatment or condition label corresponds to: in vitro stimulation with specific CMV peptide epitopes to enrich CMV-specific T cells. The clonotype originates from a human donor in good health (CMV status not recorded). Some clones in this sample may be carry-over from other donors' samples. Source: cultured PBMCs, taken from culture after CMV antigen stimulation.

The CDR3: CASRARQSYQPQHF. The nucleotide sequence reads TGTGCCAGCAGGGCCCGGCAGAGTTATCAGCCCCAGCATTTT. Recombination linked TRBV6-1 to TRBJ1-5; the D gene lacks a confident call. The V and J ends are trimmed by 6 bases and 5 bases, leaving 14 bases between them. The CDR3 measures 14 amino acids from cysteine to phenylalanine. Only the CDR3 portion is preserved as DNA: 42 bases, with reading frame beginning at the first base. Looking up the germline V gene yields CDR1 MNHNS and CDR2 SASEGT.